The 5 T cell receptor beta chains in this list originate from one sample, sequenced in a study of T-cell reconstitution after alpha-beta-depleted transplantation in children. This sample's TCRbeta library carried unique molecular identifier barcodes. MiXCR was run by TCRdb on the PCR reads, yielding one entry per CDR3 protein. This table has roughly 100,000 distinct CDR3 sequences, roughly 8.8% appearing once. The sequences come from PBMCs from the stem cell graft donor, collected from the stem cell graft. The receptors were sampled from a human donor who donated a stem cell graft to a child with congenital amegakaryocytic thrombocytopenia.

This clonotype was counted many times. The CDR3 here is CASTKTRVFSNEQFF. The DNA for the CDR3 is TGTGCCAGCACCAAGACTAGGGTATTTTCCAATGAGCAGTTCTTC. The chain recombines TRBV11-2 with TRBJ2-1; tentatively, D is TRBD2 (6 bases). The germline CDR1 and CDR2 sequences are SGHAT and FQNNGV. This CDR3 is 15 amino acids long. Trimming left V 7 bases short and J 6 bases short, with 19 bases between. Filled out from reference TRBV11-2 and TRBJ2-1, the complete variable domain reads EAGVAQSPRYKIIEKRQSVAFWCNPISGHATLYWYQQILGQGPKLLIQFQNNGVVDDSQLPKDRFSAERLKGVDSTLKIQPAKLEDSAVYLCASTKTRVFSNEQFFGPGTRLTVL.

This clonotype was found many times. The chain couples TRBV10-2 to TRBJ2-1, with 12 nucleotides matching TRBD2. This CDR3 comprises 13 residues. The V and J ends lost 6 bases and 10 bases, in that order; junction bases with no gene match: 4. Germline V lookup: CDR1 WSHSY, CDR2 SAAADI. CDR3 protein: CASRSSGGGEQFF. The CDR3 coding sequence is TGCGCCAGCAGATCTAGCGGGGGGGGGGAGCAGTTCTTC.

As concerns this clonotype: Just one base apart from a much larger clone, this may be a read error. This rearrangement joins TRBV7-6 to TRBJ2-1; 10 nucleotides agree with TRBD1. This CDR3 spans 15 amino acids. V was clipped by 1 base and J by 7 bases; unmatched bases: 4. From germline, CDR1 is SGHVS and CDR2 FNYEAQ. CDR3 sequence (DNA): TGTGCCAGCAGCTTAGGTTGGGGACAGGGGAATGAGCAGTTCTTC. Translated: CASSLGWGQGNEQFF.

This clonotype was observed at least ten times. The gene calls are TRBV7-2 and TRBJ2-7, with 11 bases lining up with TRBD2. This CDR3 has 15 amino acids. Germline V CDR1 and CDR2: SGHTA, FQGNSA. After removal of 5 bases from V and 0 bases from J, the junction contained 3 bases not matched to a gene. The CDR3 reads CASSATSGGSYEQYF. In nucleotides, the CDR3 is TGTGCCAGCAGCGCCACTAGCGGGGGCTCCTACGAGCAGTACTTC.

This clonotype was detected many times. The chain is built from TRBV7-8 and TRBJ2-3; no definite D call. V lost 2 bases and J lost 7, with 13 bases in between. Germline V gene sequence: CDR1 SGHVS, CDR2 FQNEAQ. The CDR3 contains 14 residues. In DNA form, the CDR3 reads TGTGCCAGCAGCTTAATCCCCGAAAGCAATACGCAGTATTTT. This codes for CASSLIPESNTQYF.